One and the same sample provided the 11 T cell receptor beta chains below, sequenced in a study of blood T cell repertoires in COVID-19. The table came from immunoSEQ multiplex PCR; TCRdb's copy has only in-frame clones and leaves some out. Of about 80,000 clones listed, 82% are singletons. The sample was peripheral blood. The receptors here all came from a human donor in a cohort sampled during active COVID-19.

The chain carries TRBV12-5 and TRBJ1-2; possible D gene TRBD1, 5 bases. Looked up from germline, CDR1 is LGHNT and CDR2 is FRNRAP. The V and J ends lost 3 bases and 0 bases respectively, with 17 bases between them. The CDR3 covers 17 residues. Here the CDR3 reads CASGLTGLPQPNYGYTF. CDR3 DNA sequence: TGTGCTAGTGGTTTAACGGGACTGCCGCAGCCTAACTATGGCTACACCTTC.

The J gene is TRBJ2-3, the V gene TRBV9; possible D gene TRBD1, 6 bases. CDR3 size: 15 residues. Germline V gives CDR1 SGDLS, CDR2 YYNGEE. Trimming took off 3 bases at V and 2 bases at J, with 13 bases between the two ends. This CDR3 reads CASSGGGRLTDTQYF. CDR3 in DNA: TGTGCCAGCAGCGGAGGGGGACGGCTCACAGATACGCAGTATTTT.

In this sample, this clone turned up a few times. The J gene is TRBJ2-1, the V gene TRBV3-1 (or the pseudogene TRBV3-2); tentative D call: TRBD2 (7 bases). Germline CDR1 LGHDT, CDR2 YNNKEL (reference sequence). The V gene lost 1 base and the J gene lost 4 bases, with 14 bases spanning the gap. CDR3 length: 16 residues. CDR3 residues: CASSQVTRGGYNEQFF. The DNA for the CDR3 is TGTGCCAGCAGCCAAGTGACTAGGGGGGGTTACAATGAGCAGTTCTTC.

The V and J genes are TRBV5-1 and TRBJ1-2; D might be TRBD1 (5 bases). V lost 0 bases and J 8 bases, leaving 20 bases between the germline ends. Germline V gene lookup returns CDR1 SGHRS and CDR2 YFSETQ. This CDR3 region has 16 residues. DNA for the CDR3: TGCGCCAGCAGCTTGGTGGGGGACTGGCTCCTTCAAGGCTACACCTTC. Its protein product is CASSLVGDWLLQGYTF.

The chain employs TRBV7-3 and TRBJ2-1; 10 nucleotides align to TRBD1. The CDR3 loop spans 14 amino acids. J was trimmed by 4 bases and V by 5 bases; bases with no gene match: 2. Germline lookup yields CDR1 SGHTA and CDR2 FQGTGA. CDR3 in amino acids: CASSGTGVYNEQFF. CDR3 in DNA: TGTGCCAGCAGCGGGACAGGGGTGTACAATGAGCAGTTCTTC.

The V gene is TRBV12-5, the J gene TRBJ2-1; 13 nucleotides agree with TRBD2. Trimming took 6 bases from V and 4 from J; bases not matched to a gene: 3. CDR1 and CDR2 (germline): LGHNT, FRNRAP. The CDR3 loop spans 15 amino acids. The CDR3 sequence: CASGPLAGGYNEQFF. The CDR3 DNA reads TGTGCTAGTGGACCACTAGCGGGGGGGTACAATGAGCAGTTCTTC.

The chain couples TRBV7-8 to TRBJ2-7, with TRBD1 identical over 9 bases. Germline-derived CDR1 and CDR2 are SGHVS and FQNEAQ. Unmatched junction bases numbered 8, after V lost 1 base and J lost 4 bases. The CDR3 runs 16 residues. The CDR3 region is CASSLVGTGFLYEQYF. The CDR3 coding sequence is TGTGCCAGCAGCTTAGTTGGGACAGGGTTTTTATACGAGCAGTACTTC. Full variable domain (remainder filled in from reference TRBV7-8 and TRBJ2-7): GAGVSQSPRYKVAKRGQDVALRCDPISGHVSLFWYQQALGQGPEFLTYFQNEAQLDKSGLPSDRFFAERPEGSVSTLKIQRTQQEDSAVYLCASSLVGTGFLYEQYFGPGTRLTVT.

The J gene is TRBJ2-7, the V gene TRBV18; TRBD2 is a possible D gene (7 bases). CDR3 length equals 17 residues. The V gene lost 0 bases and the J gene lost 1 base, with 16 bases spanning the gap. Germline assignment: CDR1 KGHSH and CDR2 LQKENI. The CDR3 DNA reads as TGTGCCAGCTCACCACCCCAGGCGGGGGCCCCATCCTACGAGCAGTACTTC. Encoded protein: CASSPPQAGAPSYEQYF.

J is TRBJ2-1 and V is TRBV24-1; 9 positions agree with TRBD1. V was pared by 5 bases and J by 3 bases, with 4 bases of the junction left unmatched. This CDR3 has 15 amino acids. Looked up from germline, CDR1 is KGHDR and CDR2 is SFDVKD. The CDR3 sequence: CATSGGQGGYNEQFF. In DNA, the CDR3 is TGTGCCACCAGTGGGGGACAGGGAGGCTACAATGAGCAGTTCTTC.

This clone was detected only once. The V gene is TRBV5-6, the J gene TRBJ2-7; D perhaps matches TRBD1 (6 bases). The V end lost 2 bases, the J end lost 4 bases, and 10 bases lay between the germline ends. Germline V lookup: CDR1 SGHDT, CDR2 YYEEEE. There are 13 residues in the CDR3. CDR3 bases: TGTGCCAGCAGCTTTGGGGACATTTACGAGCAGTACTTC. It codes for CASSFGDIYEQYF.

The chain couples TRBV5-4 to TRBJ2-7; TRBD1 matches at 7 bases. From germline, CDR1 is SGHNT and CDR2 YYREEE (reference sequence). Trimming took 4 bases from V and 2 from J; bases not matched to a gene: 6. The CDR3 is made up of 14 amino acids. CDR3 DNA sequence: TGTGCCAGCAGCGACGGACAGGTCGCCTACGAGCAGTACTTC. Translation gives CASSDGQVAYEQYF.